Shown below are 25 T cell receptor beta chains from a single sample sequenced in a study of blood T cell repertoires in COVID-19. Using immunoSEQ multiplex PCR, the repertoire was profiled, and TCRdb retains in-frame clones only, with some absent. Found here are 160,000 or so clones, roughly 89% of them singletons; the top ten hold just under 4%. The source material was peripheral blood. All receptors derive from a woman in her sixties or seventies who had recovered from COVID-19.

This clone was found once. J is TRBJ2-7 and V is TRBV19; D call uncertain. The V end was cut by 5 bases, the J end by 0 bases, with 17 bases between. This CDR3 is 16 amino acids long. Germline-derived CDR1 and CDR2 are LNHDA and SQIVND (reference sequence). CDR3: CASSPLSTVTSYEQYF. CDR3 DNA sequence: TGTGCCAGTAGTCCTTTATCGACTGTCACCTCCTACGAGCAGTACTTC.

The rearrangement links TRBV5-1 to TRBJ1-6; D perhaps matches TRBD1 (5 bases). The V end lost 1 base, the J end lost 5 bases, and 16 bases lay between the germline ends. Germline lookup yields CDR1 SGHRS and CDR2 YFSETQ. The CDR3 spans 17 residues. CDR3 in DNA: TGCGCCAGCAGCTTGTCCCGCGGGACGGCTAATAATTCACCCCTCCACTTT. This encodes CASSLSRGTANNSPLHF.

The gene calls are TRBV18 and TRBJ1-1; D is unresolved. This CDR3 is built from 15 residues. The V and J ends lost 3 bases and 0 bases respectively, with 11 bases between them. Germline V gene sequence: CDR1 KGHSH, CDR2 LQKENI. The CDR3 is CASSPGRSLNTEAFF. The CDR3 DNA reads TGTGCCAGCTCACCGGGCCGCAGTCTGAACACTGAAGCTTTCTTT.

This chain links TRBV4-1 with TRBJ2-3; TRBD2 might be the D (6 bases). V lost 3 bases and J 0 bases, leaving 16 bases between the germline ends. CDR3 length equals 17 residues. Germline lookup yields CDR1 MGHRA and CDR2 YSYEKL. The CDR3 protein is CASSHPVGTSSTDTQYF. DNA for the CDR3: TGCGCCAGCAGCCACCCGGTAGGGACTTCTAGCACAGATACGCAGTATTTT.

This CDR3 is CASSLGPNEKLFF. The CDR3 bases are TGCGCCAGCAGCTTGGGGCCTAATGAAAAACTGTTTTTT. The chain is built from TRBV5-1 and TRBJ1-4; the D is unclear. CDR1 SGHRS and CDR2 YFSETQ come from the germline V gene. The CDR3 totals 13 residues. V lost 0 bases and J 3 bases, leaving 3 bases between the germline ends. Filled out from reference TRBV5-1 and TRBJ1-4, the complete variable domain reads KAGVTQTPRYLIKTRGQQVTLSCSPISGHRSVSWYQQTPGQGLQFLFEYFSETQRNKGNFPGRFSGRQFSNSRSEMNVSTLELGDSALYLCASSLGPNEKLFFGSGTQLSVL.

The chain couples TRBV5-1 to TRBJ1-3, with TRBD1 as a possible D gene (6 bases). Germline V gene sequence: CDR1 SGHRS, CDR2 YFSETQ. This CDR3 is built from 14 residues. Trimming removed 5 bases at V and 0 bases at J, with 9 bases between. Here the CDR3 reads CASRPDSSGNTIYF. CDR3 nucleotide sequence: TGCGCCAGCAGACCGGACAGCTCTGGAAACACCATATATTTT.

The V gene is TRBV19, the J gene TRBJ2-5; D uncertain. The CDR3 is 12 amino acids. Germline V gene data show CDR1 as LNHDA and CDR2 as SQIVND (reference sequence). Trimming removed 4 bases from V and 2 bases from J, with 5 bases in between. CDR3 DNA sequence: TGTGCCAGTAGTAGTCAACAAGAGACCCAGTACTTC. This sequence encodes CASSSQQETQYF.

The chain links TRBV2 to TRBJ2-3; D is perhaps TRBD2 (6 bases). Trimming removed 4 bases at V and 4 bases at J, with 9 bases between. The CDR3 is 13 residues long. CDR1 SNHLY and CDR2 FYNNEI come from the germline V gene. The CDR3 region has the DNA TGTGCCAGCAGTGTGGGGGGTGCAGATACGCAGTATTTT. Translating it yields CASSVGGADTQYF.

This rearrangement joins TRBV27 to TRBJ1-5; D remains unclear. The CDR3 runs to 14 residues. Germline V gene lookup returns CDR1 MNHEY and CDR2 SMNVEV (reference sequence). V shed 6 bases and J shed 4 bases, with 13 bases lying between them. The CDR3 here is CASRRGGGNQPQHF. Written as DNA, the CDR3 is TGTGCCAGCAGACGAGGAGGAGGAAATCAGCCCCAGCATTTT.

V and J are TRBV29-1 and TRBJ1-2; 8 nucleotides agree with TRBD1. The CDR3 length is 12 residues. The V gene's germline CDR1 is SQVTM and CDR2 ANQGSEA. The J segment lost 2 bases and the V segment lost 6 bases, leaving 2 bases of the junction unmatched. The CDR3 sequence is CSVGQGNYGYTF. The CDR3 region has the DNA TGCAGCGTAGGACAGGGAAACTATGGCTACACCTTC.

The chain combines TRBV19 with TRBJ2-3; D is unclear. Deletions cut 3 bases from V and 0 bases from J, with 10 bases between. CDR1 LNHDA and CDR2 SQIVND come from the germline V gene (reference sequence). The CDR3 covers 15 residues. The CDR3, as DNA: TGTGCCAGTAGTATGAACCAAGAGAGCACAGATACGCAGTATTTT. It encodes CASSMNQESTDTQYF.

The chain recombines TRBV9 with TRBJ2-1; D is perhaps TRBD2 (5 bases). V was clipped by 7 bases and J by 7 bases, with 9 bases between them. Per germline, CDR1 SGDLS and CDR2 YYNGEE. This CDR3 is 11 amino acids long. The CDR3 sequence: CASEGANEQFF. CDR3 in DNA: TGTGCCAGCGAGGGAGCGAATGAGCAGTTCTTC.

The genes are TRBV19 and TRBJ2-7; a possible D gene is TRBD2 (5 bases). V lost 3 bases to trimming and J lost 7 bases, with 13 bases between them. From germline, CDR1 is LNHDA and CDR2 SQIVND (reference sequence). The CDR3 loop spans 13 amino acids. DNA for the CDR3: TGTGCCAGTAGTATCCGACTAACGGGAGAGCAGTACTTC. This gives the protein CASSIRLTGEQYF.

The CDR3 is CASSPTSTGELFF. The CDR3 nucleotides are TGTGCCAGCAGCCCGACTAGCACCGGGGAGCTGTTTTTT. The chain has TRBV12-3 or TRBV12-4 and TRBJ2-2, with D perhaps matching TRBD2 (6 bases). V shed 6 bases and J shed 4 bases, with 9 bases lying between them. The CDR3 contains 13 residues.

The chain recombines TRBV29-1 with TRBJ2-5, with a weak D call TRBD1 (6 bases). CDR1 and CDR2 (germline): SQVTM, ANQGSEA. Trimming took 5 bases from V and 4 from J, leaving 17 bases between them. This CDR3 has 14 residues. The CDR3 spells CSVQRWGLLETQYF. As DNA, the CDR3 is TGCAGCGTTCAAAGGTGGGGGCTCTTAGAGACCCAGTACTTC. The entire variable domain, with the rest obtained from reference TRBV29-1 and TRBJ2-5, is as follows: SAVISQKPSRDICQRGTSLTIQCQVDSQVTMMFWYRQQPGQSLTLIATANQGSEATYESGFVIDKFPISRPNLTFSTLTVSNMSPEDSSIYLCSVQRWGLLETQYFGPGTRLLVL.

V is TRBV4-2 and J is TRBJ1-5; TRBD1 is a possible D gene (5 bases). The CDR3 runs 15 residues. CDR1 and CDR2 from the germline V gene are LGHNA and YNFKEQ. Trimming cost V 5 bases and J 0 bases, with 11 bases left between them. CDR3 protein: CASSVQVSSNQPQHF. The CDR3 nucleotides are TGTGCCAGCAGCGTACAGGTATCTAGCAATCAGCCCCAGCATTTT.

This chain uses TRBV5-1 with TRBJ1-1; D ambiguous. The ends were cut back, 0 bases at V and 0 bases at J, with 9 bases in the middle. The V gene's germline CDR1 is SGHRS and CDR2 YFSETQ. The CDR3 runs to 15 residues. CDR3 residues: CASSLEGGVNTEAFF. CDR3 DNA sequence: TGCGCCAGCAGCTTGGAGGGAGGAGTGAACACTGAAGCTTTCTTT.

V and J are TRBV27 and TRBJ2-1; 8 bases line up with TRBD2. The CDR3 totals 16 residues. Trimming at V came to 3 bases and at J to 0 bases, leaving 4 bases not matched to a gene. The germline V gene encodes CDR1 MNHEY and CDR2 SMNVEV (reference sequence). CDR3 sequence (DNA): TGTGCCAGCAGTTTTAGCGGGGCGATCTCCTACAATGAGCAGTTCTTC. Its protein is CASSFSGAISYNEQFF.

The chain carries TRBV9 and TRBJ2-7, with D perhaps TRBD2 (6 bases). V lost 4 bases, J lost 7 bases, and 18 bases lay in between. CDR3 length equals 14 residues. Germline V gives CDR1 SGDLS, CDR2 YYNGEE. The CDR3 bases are TGTGCCAGCAGCCCCACCCGGGGGTTCTGGGAGCAGTACTTC. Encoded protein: CASSPTRGFWEQYF.

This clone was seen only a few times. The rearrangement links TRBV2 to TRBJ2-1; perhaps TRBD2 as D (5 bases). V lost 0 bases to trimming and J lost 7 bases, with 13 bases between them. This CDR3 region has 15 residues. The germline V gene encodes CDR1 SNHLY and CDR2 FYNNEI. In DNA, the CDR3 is TGTGCCAGCAGTGAAGCAGGGCGCGGGTGGAATGAGCAGTTCTTC. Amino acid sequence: CASSEAGRGWNEQFF.

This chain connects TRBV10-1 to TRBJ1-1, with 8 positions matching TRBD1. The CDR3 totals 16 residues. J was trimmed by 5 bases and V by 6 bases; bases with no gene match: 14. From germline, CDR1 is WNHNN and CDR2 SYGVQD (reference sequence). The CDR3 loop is CASRPDRGREDTEAFF. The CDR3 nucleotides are TGCGCCAGCAGACCCGACAGGGGAAGGGAGGATACTGAAGCTTTCTTT.

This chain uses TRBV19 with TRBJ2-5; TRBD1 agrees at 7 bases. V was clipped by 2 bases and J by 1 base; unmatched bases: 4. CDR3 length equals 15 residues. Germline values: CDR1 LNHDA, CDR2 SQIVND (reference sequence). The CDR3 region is CASSIWGQSQETQYF. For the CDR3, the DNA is TGTGCCAGTAGTATATGGGGACAGTCCCAAGAGACCCAGTACTTC.

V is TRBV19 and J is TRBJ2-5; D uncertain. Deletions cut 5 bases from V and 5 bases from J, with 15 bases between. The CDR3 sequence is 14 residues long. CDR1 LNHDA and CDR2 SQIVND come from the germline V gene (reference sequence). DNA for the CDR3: TGTGCCAGTAGTGTCTCCAGGCGTGGGGAGACCCAGTACTTC. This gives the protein CASSVSRRGETQYF.

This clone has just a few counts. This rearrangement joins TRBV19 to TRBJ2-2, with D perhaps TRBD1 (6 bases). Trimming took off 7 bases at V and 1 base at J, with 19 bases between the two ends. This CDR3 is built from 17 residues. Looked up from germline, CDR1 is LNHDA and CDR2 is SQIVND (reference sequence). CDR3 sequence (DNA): TGTGCCAGTACCCTCGACGCCGGGACAAGGAACACCGGGGAGCTGTTTTTT. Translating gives CASTLDAGTRNTGELFF.

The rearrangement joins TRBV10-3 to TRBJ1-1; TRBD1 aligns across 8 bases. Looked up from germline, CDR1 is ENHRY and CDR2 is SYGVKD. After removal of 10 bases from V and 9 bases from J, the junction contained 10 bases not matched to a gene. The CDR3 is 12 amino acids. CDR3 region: CASQDRGGKAFF. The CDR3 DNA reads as TGTGCCAGCCAAGACAGGGGCGGGAAAGCTTTCTTT.